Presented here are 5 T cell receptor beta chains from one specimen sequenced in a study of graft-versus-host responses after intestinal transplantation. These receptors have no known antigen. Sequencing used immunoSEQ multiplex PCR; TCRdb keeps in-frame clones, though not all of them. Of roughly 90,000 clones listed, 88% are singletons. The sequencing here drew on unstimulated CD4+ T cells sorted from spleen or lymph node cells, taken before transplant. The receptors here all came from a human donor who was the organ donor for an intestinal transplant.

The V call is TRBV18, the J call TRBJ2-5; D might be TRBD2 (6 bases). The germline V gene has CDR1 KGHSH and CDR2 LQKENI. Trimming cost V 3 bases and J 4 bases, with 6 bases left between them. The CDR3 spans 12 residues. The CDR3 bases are TGTGCCAGCTCACCCGGGGGAGAGACCCAGTACTTC. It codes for CASSPGGETQYF.

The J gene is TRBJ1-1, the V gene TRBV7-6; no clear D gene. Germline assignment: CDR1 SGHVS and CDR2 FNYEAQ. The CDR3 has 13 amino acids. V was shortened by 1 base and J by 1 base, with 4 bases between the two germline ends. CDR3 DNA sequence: TGTGCCAGCAGCTTAGACAGGAACACTGAAGCTTTCTTT. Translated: CASSLDRNTEAFF.

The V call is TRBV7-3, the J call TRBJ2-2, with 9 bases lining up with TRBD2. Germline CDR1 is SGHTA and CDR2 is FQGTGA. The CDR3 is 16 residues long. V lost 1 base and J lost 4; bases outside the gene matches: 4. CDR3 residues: CASSLKASGITGELFF. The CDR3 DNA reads TGTGCCAGCAGCTTAAAGGCTAGCGGGATCACCGGGGAGCTGTTTTTT.

CDR3 sequence (DNA): TGCGCCAGCAGCTTGTGGGCTAGCGGCTACAATGAGCAGTTCTTC. Its protein is CASSLWASGYNEQFF. The chain employs TRBV5-1 and TRBJ2-1; 7 nucleotides agree with TRBD2. CDR3 length: 15 amino acids. Germline CDR1 reads SGHRS; CDR2 reads YFSETQ. The J segment lost 3 bases and the V segment lost 1 base, leaving 4 bases of the junction unmatched. The variable domain in full, with the rest retrieved from reference TRBV5-1 and TRBJ2-1, is KAGVTQTPRYLIKTRGQQVTLSCSPISGHRSVSWYQQTPGQGLQFLFEYFSETQRNKGNFPGRFSGRQFSNSRSEMNVSTLELGDSALYLCASSLWASGYNEQFFGPGTRLTVL.

The chain's CDR3 is CASSLFGQGGNQPQHF. Here the CDR3 DNA reads TGTGCCAGCAGCTTGTTCGGACAGGGCGGCAATCAGCCCCAGCATTTT. The chain has TRBV5-6 and TRBJ1-5; TRBD1 matches at 8 bases. Germline CDR1 SGHDT, CDR2 YYEEEE. The CDR3 extends over 16 amino acids. Trimming at V came to 1 base and at J to 2 bases, leaving 5 bases not matched to a gene.